The 23 T cell receptor beta chains listed next were all sequenced from one sample in a study of T cells in tuberculosis. Using immunoSEQ multiplex PCR, the repertoire was profiled, and TCRdb retains in-frame clones only, with some absent. The sample includes roughly 92,000 clones, approximately 90% of them seen just once. After thawing and overnight rest, PBMC were stained with GMM-loaded CD1B tetramer, viability dye and anti-CD3 for sorting. The lipid loaded on the CD1B tetramers was C32 glucose monomycolate from Rhodococcus equi. The sample taken for sequencing was CD1b-GMM tetramer-negative cells sorted from PBMCs. These receptors all come from an adult woman with latent tuberculosis.

The V and J genes are TRBV5-1 and TRBJ1-3, with D unresolved. V shed 3 bases and J shed 0 bases, with 7 bases lying between them. The CDR3 is 14 residues long. Germline V gives CDR1 SGHRS, CDR2 YFSETQ. Here the CDR3 reads CASSSEGSGNTIYF. The CDR3 coding sequence is TGCGCCAGCAGCTCAGAGGGCTCTGGAAACACCATATATTTT.

The V and J genes are TRBV29-1 and TRBJ2-7, with TRBD1 identical over 8 bases. The CDR3 consists of 14 residues. V trimming: 5 bases; J trimming: 2 bases; junction bases outside the gene matches: 8. Germline V lookup: CDR1 SQVTM, CDR2 ANQGSEA. The CDR3 coding sequence is TGCAGCGTTATTACAGGGGGATCTCCCTACGAGCAGTACTTC. Translated: CSVITGGSPYEQYF.

The rearrangement links TRBV6-1 to TRBJ1-1; weak D call: TRBD1 (6 bases). Germline CDR1 MNHNS, CDR2 SASEGT. The V and J ends lost 4 bases and 6 bases respectively, with 18 bases between them. This CDR3 contains 15 residues. The CDR3 spells CASSAPSGRGAEAFF. In DNA, the CDR3 is TGTGCCAGCAGTGCGCCTTCTGGCAGGGGCGCTGAAGCTTTCTTT.

This chain joins TRBV6-5 and TRBJ1-1; D not resolved. The V gene's germline CDR1 is MNHEY and CDR2 SVGAGI. The CDR3 sequence is 15 residues long. V lost 5 bases and J lost 6, with 19 bases in between. CDR3 loop: CASSVVGAALAEAFF. CDR3 DNA: TGTGCCAGCAGTGTTGTCGGAGCCGCACTCGCTGAAGCTTTCTTT.

This rearrangement joins TRBV30 to TRBJ2-5, with 8 nucleotides matching TRBD2. Germline V gene lookup returns CDR1 GTSNPN and CDR2 SVGIG (reference sequence). The CDR3 runs to 15 residues. V was pared by 3 bases and J by 5 bases, with 11 bases of the junction left unmatched. The CDR3 sequence: CAWRFDTGGPETQYF. CDR3 nucleotides: TGTGCCTGGAGATTTGATACGGGGGGGCCGGAGACCCAGTACTTC.

The chain combines TRBV6-1 with TRBJ1-5; D remains ambiguous. V lost 3 bases, J lost 5 bases, and 8 bases lay in between. Germline V gives CDR1 MNHNS, CDR2 SASEGT. This CDR3 is 13 amino acids long. The CDR3 region has the DNA TGTGCCAGCAGTGACGAGCTATATCAGCCCCAGCATTTT. Protein product: CASSDELYQPQHF.

The chain combines TRBV28 with TRBJ1-2, with D possibly matching TRBD1 (5 bases). The CDR3 totals 18 residues. Germline V gene lookup returns CDR1 MDHEN and CDR2 SYDVKM. Trimming removed 6 bases from V and 3 bases from J, with 26 bases in between. Here the CDR3 DNA reads TGTGCCAGCAGACCCCCCGCTCCGTGGGGGGTAGGAGACTATGGCTACACCTTC. Encoded protein: CASRPPAPWGVGDYGYTF.

The V and J genes are TRBV6-1 and TRBJ1-5, with D possibly being TRBD1 (6 bases). The germline CDR1 and CDR2 sequences are MNHNS and SASEGT. The CDR3 consists of 15 residues. The ends were cut back, 7 bases at V and 4 bases at J, with 17 bases in the middle. The CDR3: CASKLGGQENQPQHF. CDR3 nucleotides: TGTGCCAGCAAGTTGGGGGGGCAGGAGAATCAGCCCCAGCATTTT.

This chain links TRBV9 with TRBJ1-1; D is possibly TRBD1 (5 bases). The V gene's germline CDR1 is SGDLS and CDR2 YYNGEE. V was trimmed by 3 bases and J by 5 bases, leaving 20 bases between them. The CDR3 length is 16 residues. In nucleotides, the CDR3 is TGTGCCAGCAGCGGGGGCGTGATGGTAGATGGAACTGAAGCTTTCTTT. Translated, it gives CASSGGVMVDGTEAFF.

In DNA form, the CDR3 reads TGTGCCAGCAGCGCGGGACTGGCGAGCTCCTACGAGCAGTACTTC. It codes for CASSAGLASSYEQYF. The V call is TRBV7-6, the J call TRBJ2-7, with D perhaps TRBD2 (6 bases). The CDR3 is made up of 15 amino acids. The germline V gene has CDR1 SGHVS and CDR2 FNYEAQ. Trimming stripped 5 bases from V and 0 bases from J, with 14 bases between.

This chain uses TRBV11-2 with TRBJ2-1; D possibly corresponds to TRBD2 (5 bases). Germline V gene lookup returns CDR1 SGHAT and CDR2 FQNNGV. Between the trimmed V and J ends, which lost 5 bases and 7 bases, there was a span of 9 bases. This CDR3 spans 12 amino acids. The CDR3 loop reads CASSLKRNEQFF. The CDR3 region has the DNA TGTGCCAGCAGCCTCAAGCGGAATGAGCAGTTCTTC.

The V gene is TRBV11-2, the J gene TRBJ2-2, with D unresolved. The CDR3 contains 15 residues. Germline CDR1 reads SGHAT; CDR2 reads FQNNGV. V was cut by 4 bases and J by 4 bases, with 13 bases left in between. The CDR3 is CASSSYRHSTGELFF. CDR3 coding DNA: TGTGCCAGCAGCTCATACAGACACTCCACCGGGGAGCTGTTTTTT. Variable domain in full (rest from reference TRBV11-2 and TRBJ2-2): EAGVAQSPRYKIIEKRQSVAFWCNPISGHATLYWYQQILGQGPKLLIQFQNNGVVDDSQLPKDRFSAERLKGVDSTLKIQPAKLEDSAVYLCASSSYRHSTGELFFGEGSRLTVL.

The gene calls are TRBV5-1 and TRBJ2-1; possibly TRBD2 for D (5 bases). V lost 4 bases and J lost 6, with 11 bases in between. The CDR3 runs to 13 residues. Germline CDR1 is SGHRS and CDR2 is YFSETQ. CDR3 amino acids: CASSPGFGNEQFF. In nucleotides, the CDR3 is TGCGCCAGCAGCCCGGGGTTCGGCAATGAGCAGTTCTTC.

This clone was observed once. This sequence joins TRBV13 and TRBJ2-2, with 7 bases identical to TRBD1. V was pared by 5 bases and J by 5 bases, with 5 bases of the junction left unmatched. The CDR3 runs 14 residues. Germline V gene lookup returns CDR1 PRHDT and CDR2 FYEKMQ (reference sequence). The chain's CDR3 is CASSVQGNTGELFF. CDR3 nucleotides: TGTGCCAGCAGCGTACAGGGGAATACCGGGGAGCTGTTTTTT.

This clone was counted a single time. The gene calls are TRBV6-5 and TRBJ2-7; 9 bases align to TRBD1. The germline V gene has CDR1 MNHEY and CDR2 SVGAGI. V gave up 5 bases and J gave up 6 bases; unmatched junction bases: 11. This CDR3 contains 15 residues. In DNA, the CDR3 is TGTGCCAGCAGTCCCCAACCGGGACAGGGAGTCGAGCAGTACTTC. Amino acid sequence: CASSPQPGQGVEQYF.

The chain links TRBV4-3 to TRBJ2-2; 7 bases are shared with TRBD2. Trimming took 3 bases from V and 4 from J; bases not matched to a gene: 8. This CDR3 is built from 16 residues. CDR1 is LGHNA and CDR2 is YSLEER in the germline V gene. The CDR3 region has the DNA TGCGCCAGCAGCCAGTCGAGCGGGGTGAGCACCGGGGAGCTGTTTTTT. Translating gives CASSQSSGVSTGELFF.

The chain recombines TRBV11-2 with TRBJ1-3, with D hard to call. V shed 1 base and J shed 3 bases, with 7 bases lying between them. This CDR3 is built from 14 residues. Germline-derived CDR1 and CDR2 are SGHAT and FQNNGV. The CDR3 loop is CASSLGGLGNTIYF. DNA for the CDR3: TGTGCCAGCAGCTTAGGAGGGCTTGGAAACACCATATATTTT.

The chain joins TRBV29-1 to TRBJ2-2, with D perhaps matching TRBD1 (6 bases). CDR1 is SQVTM and CDR2 is ANQGSEA in the germline V gene. The V end was cut by 7 bases, the J end by 2 bases, with 11 bases between. The CDR3 is 13 residues long. The DNA for the CDR3 is TGCAGCGCCCAGACAGGAAACACCGGGGAGCTGTTTTTT. This translates into CSAQTGNTGELFF.

The chain joins TRBV7-9 to TRBJ2-3; TRBD1 matches 7 bases. The CDR3 is made up of 18 amino acids. V dropped 2 bases and J dropped 0; count of bases not matched to a gene: 11. Looked up from germline, CDR1 is SEHNR and CDR2 is FQNEAQ (reference sequence). CDR3 residues: CASSLPQGTDRSTDTQYF. CDR3 bases: TGTGCCAGCAGCTTACCCCAGGGGACAGACCGTAGCACAGATACGCAGTATTTT.

The chain is built from TRBV5-1 and TRBJ1-1, with D maybe TRBD1 (5 bases). Germline CDR1 SGHRS, CDR2 YFSETQ. CDR3 length: 14 residues. Deletions cut 3 bases from V and 1 base from J, with 10 bases between. The CDR3 DNA reads as TGCGCCAGCAGCTCGGGACTGAAGAACACTGAAGCTTTCTTT. It is translated as CASSSGLKNTEAFF.

The V gene is TRBV6-5, the J gene TRBJ1-6; D might be TRBD1 (5 bases). CDR1 and CDR2 (germline): MNHEY, SVGAGI. V was clipped by 10 bases and J by 9 bases, with 19 bases between them. The CDR3 runs 14 residues. The CDR3: CATTQTASGSPLHF. DNA of the CDR3: TGTGCCACGACACAGACAGCCTCGGGTTCACCCCTCCACTTT.

The chain couples TRBV5-6 to TRBJ2-1; 10 bases are a match to TRBD1. V gave up 2 bases and J gave up 6 bases; unmatched junction bases: 14. From germline, CDR1 is SGHDT and CDR2 YYEEEE. CDR3 length: 18 amino acids. The CDR3 DNA follows: TGTGCCAGCAGCTTCAGGGTTGGGACAGGGGTCGAACTCAATGAGCAGTTCTTC. It yields the protein CASSFRVGTGVELNEQFF.

The rearrangement links TRBV5-1 to TRBJ2-3; 10 nucleotides agree with TRBD2. Germline V gene lookup returns CDR1 SGHRS and CDR2 YFSETQ. With 0 bases clipped from V and 1 base from J, the junction kept 5 bases outside the gene matches. CDR3 length: 17 residues. The CDR3 reads CASSLGASGGGTDTQYF. DNA for the CDR3: TGCGCCAGCAGCTTGGGGGCTAGCGGGGGAGGCACAGATACGCAGTATTTT.